Following are 26 T cell receptor beta chains from one sample sequenced in a study of breast tumors, draining lymph nodes, adjacent tissues. The lymph nodes were axillary draining lymph nodes from breast cancer patients. TCRdb used MiXCR to reprocess the multiplex PCR reads, holding one entry per CDR3 protein. The sample comprises around 250,000 distinct CDR3 sequences, about 34% of which are singletons, and roughly 3.5% rests with the top ten. The sample taken for sequencing was axillary lymph node tissue. The receptors were gathered from a female donor with breast cancer. Some clones in this sample may be carry-over from other donors' samples.

This clonotype has ten or more counts. This rearrangement joins TRBV7-3 to TRBJ2-1; TRBD1 aligns across 9 bases. CDR1 is SGHTA and CDR2 is FQGTGA in the germline V gene. This CDR3 region has 18 residues. Trimming removed 6 bases from V and 0 bases from J; junction bases left unmatched: 12. The CDR3 region is CASRYRGLATSSYNEQFF. The CDR3 DNA is TGTGCCAGCAGATACAGGGGGCTAGCGACTAGCTCCTACAATGAGCAGTTCTTC.

This clonotype came up many times. V is TRBV6-5 and J is TRBJ1-2, with D unresolved. The CDR3 consists of 15 residues. The germline V gene has CDR1 MNHEY and CDR2 SVGAGI. Trimming removed 6 bases from V and 4 bases from J, with 18 bases in between. CDR3 nucleotide sequence: TGTGCCAGCAGCAAAACGTCGATGGAGGGCTATGGCTACACCTTC. This codes for CASSKTSMEGYGYTF.

This clonotype has at least ten counts. The J gene is TRBJ2-3, the V gene TRBV2; 13 bases align to TRBD2. Germline CDR1 and CDR2: SNHLY and FYNNEI. The CDR3 is 16 residues long. The V and J ends lost 5 bases and 4 bases, in that order; junction bases with no gene match: 6. The DNA of the CDR3 is TGTGCCAGCAGTCGGACTAGCGGGGGCCCCCCAGATACGCAGTATTTT. Residues: CASSRTSGGPPDTQYF.

V and J are TRBV6-2 or TRBV6-3 and TRBJ2-2; tentatively, D is TRBD1 or TRBD2 (5 bases each). This CDR3 has 15 amino acids. Trimming removed 0 bases from V and 7 bases from J, with 12 bases in between. Germline lookup yields CDR1 MNHEY and CDR2 SVGEGT. CDR3 DNA: TGTGCCAGCAGTTACTCGAGGGCAGGGATCGGGGAGCTGTTTTTT. As protein: CASSYSRAGIGELFF.

This clonotype was counted a few times. The chain recombines TRBV28 with TRBJ1-3; D unresolved. The CDR3 is 15 amino acids. Trimming removed 3 bases at V and 8 bases at J, with 17 bases between. CDR1 is MDHEN and CDR2 is SYDVKM in the germline V gene. The CDR3 DNA reads as TGTGCCAGCAGTTTGCTGAGACACGGCGGGGACACCATATATTTT. Protein sequence: CASSLLRHGGDTIYF.

The chain is built from TRBV10-1 and TRBJ2-1; 9 nucleotides agree with TRBD1. The CDR3 totals 14 residues. The germline V gene has CDR1 WNHNN and CDR2 SYGVQD (reference sequence). V dropped 0 bases and J dropped 12; count of bases not matched to a gene: 6. The DNA for the CDR3 is TGCGCCAGCAGTGAGTCGTTTGGGGGACAGGGGCAGTTCTTC. This encodes CASSESFGGQGQFF.

This clonotype was observed many times. Germline and junction disagree at one end, which may indicate a read error. The J gene is TRBJ1-2, the V gene TRBV7-2, with D possibly TRBD1 on 6 matching bases. The CDR3 is 15 amino acids. Germline V lookup: CDR1 SGHTA, CDR2 FQGNSA. The CDR3 DNA reads as TGTGCCAGCAGCTTAGGAGGGGGACGGACTTATGGCTACCCCTTC. This translates into CASSLGGGRTYGYPF.

In this sample, this clonotype turned up many times. This rearrangement joins TRBV3-1 to TRBJ2-7; D is uncertain. The CDR3 loop spans 13 amino acids. V was cut by 4 bases and J by 3 bases, with 10 bases left in between. Germline assignment: CDR1 LGHDT and CDR2 YNNKEL (reference sequence). The DNA of the CDR3 is TGTGCCAGCAGCCGGACCGACGGCTACGAGCAGTACTTC. It translates to CASSRTDGYEQYF.

This clonotype was recorded many times. The chain couples TRBV7-2 to TRBJ1-4; D unclear. Deletions cut 1 base from V and 5 bases from J, with 8 bases between. The CDR3 has 14 residues. CDR1 SGHTA and CDR2 FQGNSA come from the germline V gene. CDR3 sequence: CASSLGVLNEKLFF. Here the CDR3 DNA reads TGTGCCAGCAGCTTAGGGGTCCTAAATGAAAAACTGTTTTTT.

The chain links TRBV28 to TRBJ2-7; 7 positions agree with TRBD1. Germline V gene sequence: CDR1 MDHEN, CDR2 SYDVKM. The CDR3 is made up of 13 amino acids. The trim removed 6 bases at V and 7 bases at J, leaving 9 bases unmatched. The CDR3: CASSPRGLREQYF. The DNA for the CDR3 is TGTGCCAGCAGCCCAAGGGGGCTGAGGGAGCAGTACTTC.

This clonotype has at least ten counts. This chain uses TRBV20-1 with TRBJ2-3; 9 bases match TRBD2. This CDR3 spans 15 amino acids. Germline CDR1 is DFQATT and CDR2 is SNEGSKA (reference sequence). V was clipped by 0 bases and J by 4 bases; unmatched bases: 5. The CDR3 nucleotides are TGCAGTGCTAGAGAGGCGGGAGGGCCCGCAGATACGCAGTATTTT. Translation gives CSAREAGGPADTQYF.

This clonotype has a count of ten or more. Here the CDR3 DNA reads TGCAGTGCTAGAGATAAAGCGGGGGAGAACACCGGGGAGCTGTTTTTT. Encoded protein: CSARDKAGENTGELFF. The V gene is TRBV20-1, the J gene TRBJ2-2; 8 bases are shared with TRBD2. CDR3 size: 16 residues. V shed 0 bases, J shed 1 base, and the junction held 4 bases outside the gene matches. CDR1 is DFQATT, CDR2 SNEGSKA, per germline (reference sequence).

The rearrangement links TRBV19 to TRBJ2-3; 15 bases agree with TRBD2. This CDR3 has 16 residues. Germline V CDR1 and CDR2: LNHDA, SQIVND (reference sequence). The junction had 6 bases not matched to a gene; V was cut back by 5 bases and J by 6 bases. The CDR3 loop is CASSRTSGGAYDTQYF. CDR3 coding DNA: TGTGCCAGTAGTCGGACTAGCGGGGGGGCGTATGATACGCAGTATTTT.

This clonotype was counted at least ten times. CDR3: CASSLKEIGELFF. CDR3 bases: TGCGCCAGCAGCTTGAAGGAAATCGGGGAGCTGTTTTTT. This chain links TRBV5-1 with TRBJ2-2; D gene ambiguous. V gave up 1 base and J gave up 7 bases, with 8 bases separating them. The CDR3 has 13 amino acids. The germline CDR1 and CDR2 sequences are SGHRS and YFSETQ.

The chain employs TRBV7-2 and TRBJ2-2, with TRBD2 matching over 8 bases. V shed 4 bases and J 5 bases; nucleotides not matched to a gene: 9. Germline CDR1 and CDR2: SGHTA and FQGNSA. This CDR3 comprises 16 residues. This chain's CDR3 is CASSSEGTSHTGELFF. CDR3 coding DNA: TGTGCCAGCAGCTCCGAGGGGACTAGTCATACCGGGGAGCTGTTTTTT.

At least ten counts were recorded for this clonotype. This chain links TRBV2 with TRBJ2-5, with D perhaps matching TRBD1 (5 bases). Germline V gene lookup returns CDR1 SNHLY and CDR2 FYNNEI. Trimming removed 6 bases from V and 4 bases from J, with 15 bases in between. The CDR3 has 14 residues. CDR3 sequence: CASRTDSLGETQYF. The CDR3 DNA sequence: TGTGCCAGCAGAACCGACAGCTTGGGAGAGACCCAGTACTTC.

This clonotype was recorded many times. This chain uses TRBV6-1 with TRBJ2-1; no clear D. The germline gives CDR1 MNHNS, CDR2 SASEGT. V shed 7 bases and J shed 8 bases, with 9 bases lying between them. This CDR3 has 11 amino acids. As DNA, the CDR3 is TGTGCCAGCACCCGAACCCATGAGCAGTTCTTC. Protein: CASTRTHEQFF.

This clonotype appeared many times. The chain carries TRBV10-3 and TRBJ2-2; D uncertain. V lost 0 bases and J lost 2, with 10 bases in between. CDR1 and CDR2 (germline): ENHRY, SYGVKD. The CDR3 is 16 residues long. As DNA, the CDR3 is TGTGCCATCAGTGAGTCGTTGAGCGCAAACACCGGGGAGCTGTTTTTT. It encodes CAISESLSANTGELFF.

This clonotype was recorded a few times. The chain uses TRBV6-6 and TRBJ2-4; D may be TRBD2 (6 bases). Germline V CDR1 and CDR2: MNHNY, SVGAGI (reference sequence). This CDR3 comprises 16 residues. Trimming took off 2 bases at V and 3 bases at J, with 14 bases between the two ends. CDR3 DNA sequence: TGTGCCAGCAGTTACGGAGGGGCAGTGGGCAAAAACATTCAGTACTTC. This sequence encodes CASSYGGAVGKNIQYF.

This chain joins TRBV6-6 and TRBJ2-7; 7 bases are a match to TRBD1. Germline V gives CDR1 MNHNY, CDR2 SVGAGI (reference sequence). Trimming cost V 4 bases and J 3 bases; bases outside gene matches: 6. CDR3 length: 14 amino acids. The CDR3 nucleotides read TGTGCCAGCAGTTTAAGGGGGCGCCTCTACGAGCAGTACTTC. It translates to CASSLRGRLYEQYF.

At least ten counts were recorded for this clonotype. Just one base apart from a much larger clone, this may be a read error. The J gene is TRBJ1-6, the V gene TRBV9; D gene ambiguous. Germline CDR1 and CDR2: SGDLS and YYNGEE. This CDR3 is 15 amino acids long. CDR3 sequence: CASSVGTAYNSPPHF. CDR3 nucleotide sequence: TGTGCCAGCAGCGTAGGAACCGCCTATAATTCACCCCCCCACTTT.

In the case of this clonotype: A much more abundant neighbour one base away suggests this may be a read error. The gene calls are TRBV4-3 and TRBJ2-5, with 7 bases lining up with TRBD1. The CDR3 is made up of 14 amino acids. Germline V CDR1 and CDR2: LGHNA, YSLEER. With 6 bases clipped from V and 5 bases from J, the junction kept 9 bases outside the gene matches. CDR3 amino acids: CASRPRGQRETQYF. The CDR3 DNA follows: TGCGCCAGCAGACCGAGGGGGCAGAGGGAGACCCAGTACTTC.

The sample holds many counts of this clonotype. The V gene is TRBV2, the J gene TRBJ1-2, with D perhaps matching TRBD1 (6 bases). V was clipped by 0 bases and J by 4 bases, with 12 bases between them. Germline V gene data show CDR1 as SNHLY and CDR2 as FYNNEI. The CDR3 has 15 residues. The DNA of the CDR3 is TGTGCCAGCAGTGAAGCGATGCAGGGGATCTATGGCTACACCTTC. Its translation is CASSEAMQGIYGYTF.

This clonotype was observed many times. The V call is TRBV19, the J call TRBJ2-1; no reliable D call. V was pared by 0 bases and J by 6 bases, with 3 bases between. The CDR3 spans 12 residues. From germline, CDR1 is LNHDA and CDR2 SQIVND (reference sequence). CDR3 sequence: CASSIDGNEQFF. CDR3 in DNA: TGTGCCAGTAGTATAGACGGCAATGAGCAGTTCTTC.

This clonotype appeared many times. This sequence joins TRBV6-5 and TRBJ2-1; TRBD2 matches 7 bases. CDR1 is MNHEY, CDR2 SVGAGI, per germline. The CDR3 is 15 residues long. V lost 6 bases and J lost 9; bases outside the gene matches: 14. The CDR3 DNA follows: TGTGCCAGCAGAGGGGCCAGCGGGGCTAGTGGTGAGCAGTTCTTC. Protein: CASRGASGASGEQFF.

This clonotype was observed many times. The genes are TRBV7-6 and TRBJ1-5; perhaps TRBD1 as D (6 bases). Germline CDR1 and CDR2: SGHVS and FNYEAQ. The CDR3 contains 13 residues. Trimming left V 5 bases short and J 5 bases short, with 10 bases between. The CDR3 reads CASSLRGDQPQHF. Written as DNA, the CDR3 is TGTGCCAGCAGCCTCAGGGGAGATCAGCCCCAGCATTTT.